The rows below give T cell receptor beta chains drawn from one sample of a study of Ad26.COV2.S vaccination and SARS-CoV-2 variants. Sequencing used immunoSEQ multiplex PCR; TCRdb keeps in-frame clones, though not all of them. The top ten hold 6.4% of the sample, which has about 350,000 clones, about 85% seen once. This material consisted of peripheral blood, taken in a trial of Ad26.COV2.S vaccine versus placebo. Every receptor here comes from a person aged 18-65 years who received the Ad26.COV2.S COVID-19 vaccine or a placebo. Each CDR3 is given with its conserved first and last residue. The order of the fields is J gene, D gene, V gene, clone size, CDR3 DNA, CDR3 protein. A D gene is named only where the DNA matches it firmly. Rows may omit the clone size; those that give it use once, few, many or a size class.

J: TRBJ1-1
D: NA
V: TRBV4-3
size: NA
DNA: TGCGCCAGCAGCCAAGATCCGTCGGTGAACACTGAAGCTTTCTTT
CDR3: CASSQDPSVNTEAFF

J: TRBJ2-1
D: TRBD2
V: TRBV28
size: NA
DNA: TGTGCCAGCACCCCCGAGGGAGGGCGGTACAATGAGCAGTTCTTC
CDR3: CASTPEGGRYNEQFF

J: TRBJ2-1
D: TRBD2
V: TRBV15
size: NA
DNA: TGTGCCACCAGCAGAGATCGGACGGGGGGGAATGAGCAGTTCTTC
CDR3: CATSRDRTGGNEQFF

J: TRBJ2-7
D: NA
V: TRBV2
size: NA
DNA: TGTGCCAGCAGGGGCCCGACAGGTTGGTCCTACGAGCAGTACTTC
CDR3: CASRGPTGWSYEQYF

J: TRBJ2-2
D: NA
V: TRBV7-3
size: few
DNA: TGTGCCAGCAGCTTCCAACGAGGGACATACAACACCGGGGAGCTGTTTTTT
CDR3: CASSFQRGTYNTGELFF

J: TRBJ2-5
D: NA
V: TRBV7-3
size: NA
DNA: TGTGCCAGCAGCTTCTCCGGTGGGGAGACCCAGTACTTC
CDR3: CASSFSGGETQYF

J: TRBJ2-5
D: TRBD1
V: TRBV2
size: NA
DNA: TGTGCCAGCAGCTACAGGGGTTTGCAAGAGACCCAGTACTTC
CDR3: CASSYRGLQETQYF

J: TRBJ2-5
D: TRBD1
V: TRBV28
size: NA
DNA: TGTGCCAGCAGTTTAATGGACAGGGGGCCAGAGACCCAGTACTTC
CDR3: CASSLMDRGPETQYF

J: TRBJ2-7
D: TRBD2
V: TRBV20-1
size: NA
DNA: TGCAGTGCTAGTCCCAGCGGGAGCTACGAGCAGTACTTC
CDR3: CSASPSGSYEQYF

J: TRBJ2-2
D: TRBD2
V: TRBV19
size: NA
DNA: TGTGCCAGTAGGCTTCGAGAGAGACTAGCGGTTAACACCGGGGAGCTGTTTTTT
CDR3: CASRLRERLAVNTGELFF

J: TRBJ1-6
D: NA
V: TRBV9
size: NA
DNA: TGTGCCAGCAGCGTAGGGGATTACCAGAATAATTCACCCCTCCACTTT
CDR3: CASSVGDYQNNSPLHF

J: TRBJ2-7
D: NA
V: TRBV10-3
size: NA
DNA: TGTGCCATCACCGGAGGTGAGAACGAGCAGTACTTC
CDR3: CAITGGENEQYF

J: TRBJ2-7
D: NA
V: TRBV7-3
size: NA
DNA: TGTGCCAGCAACCAACAGTCAGGCCCCTACGAGCAGTACTTC
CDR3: CASNQQSGPYEQYF

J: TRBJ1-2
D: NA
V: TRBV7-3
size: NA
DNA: TGTGCCAGCACCAAAAATGGGGGGGCGCTTTCTAATGGCTACACCTTC
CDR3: CASTKNGGALSNGYTF

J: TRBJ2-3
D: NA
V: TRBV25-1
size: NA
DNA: TGTGCCAGCAGGGAGGGAAGGCGCACAGATACGCAGTATTTT
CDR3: CASREGRRTDTQYF

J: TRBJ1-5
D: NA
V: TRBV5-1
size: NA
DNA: TGCGCCAGCAGCTCGGACGGAAAAAATCAGCCCCAGCATTTT
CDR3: CASSSDGKNQPQHF

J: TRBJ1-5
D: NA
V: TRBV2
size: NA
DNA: TGTGCCAGCAGTCAAGACACCGGGAGCAATCAGCCCCAGCATTTT
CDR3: CASSQDTGSNQPQHF

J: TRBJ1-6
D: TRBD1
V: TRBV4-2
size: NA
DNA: TGTGCCAGCAGCCAAGGACGTCAGGGGGAAAATTCACCCCTCCACTTT
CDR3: CASSQGRQGENSPLHF